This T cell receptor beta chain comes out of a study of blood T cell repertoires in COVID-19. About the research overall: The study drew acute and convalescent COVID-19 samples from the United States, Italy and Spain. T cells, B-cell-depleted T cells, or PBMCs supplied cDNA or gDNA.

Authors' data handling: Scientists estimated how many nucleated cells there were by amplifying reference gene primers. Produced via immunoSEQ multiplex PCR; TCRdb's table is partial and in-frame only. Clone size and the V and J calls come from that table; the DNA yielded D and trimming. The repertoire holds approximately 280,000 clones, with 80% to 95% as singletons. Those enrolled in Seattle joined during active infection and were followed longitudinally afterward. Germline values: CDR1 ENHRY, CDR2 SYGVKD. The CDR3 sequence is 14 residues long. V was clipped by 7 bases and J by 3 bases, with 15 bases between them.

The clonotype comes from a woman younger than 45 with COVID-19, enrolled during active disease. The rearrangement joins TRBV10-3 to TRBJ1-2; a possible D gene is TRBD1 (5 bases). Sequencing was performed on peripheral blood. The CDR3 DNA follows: TGTGCCATCACGGGGGATAAGGGAGACTATGGCTACACCTTC. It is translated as CAITGDKGDYGYTF.